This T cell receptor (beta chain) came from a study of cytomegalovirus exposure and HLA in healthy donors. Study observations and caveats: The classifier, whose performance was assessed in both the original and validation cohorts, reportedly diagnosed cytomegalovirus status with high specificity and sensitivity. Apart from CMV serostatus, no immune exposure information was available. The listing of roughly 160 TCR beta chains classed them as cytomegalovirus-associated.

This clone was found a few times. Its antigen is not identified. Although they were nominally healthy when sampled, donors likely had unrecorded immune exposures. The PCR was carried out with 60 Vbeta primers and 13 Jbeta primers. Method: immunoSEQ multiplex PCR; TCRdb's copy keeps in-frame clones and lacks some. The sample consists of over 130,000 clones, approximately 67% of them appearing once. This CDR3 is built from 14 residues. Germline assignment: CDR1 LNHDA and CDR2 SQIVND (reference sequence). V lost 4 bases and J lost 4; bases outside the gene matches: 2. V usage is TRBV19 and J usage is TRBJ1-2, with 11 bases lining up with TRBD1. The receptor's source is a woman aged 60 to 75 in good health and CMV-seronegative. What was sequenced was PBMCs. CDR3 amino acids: CASSTGTGGYGYTF. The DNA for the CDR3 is TGTGCCAGTAGTACCGGGACAGGGGGCTATGGCTACACCTTC. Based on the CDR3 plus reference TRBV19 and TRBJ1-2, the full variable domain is DGGITQSPKYLFRKEGQNVTLSCEQNLNHDAMYWYRQDPGQGLRLIYYSQIVNDFQKGDIAEGYSVSREKKESFPLTVTSAQKNPTAFYLCASSTGTGGYGYTFGSGTRLTVV.